The 8 T cell receptor beta chains below all came from one sample that was sequenced in a study of T-cell reconstitution after alpha-beta-depleted transplantation in children. Unique molecular identifiers were used to barcode this TCRbeta library. TCRdb re-analysed the PCR reads in MiXCR, keeping a single row per CDR3 protein. The table lists around 800,000 distinct CDR3 sequences, approximately 15% of them singletons. The sequencing here drew on PBMCs, mostly from graft donor cells, taken 360 days after TCRalphabeta/CD19-depleted stem cell transplant. These receptors were collected from a male patient under 18 who had a stem cell transplant for acute lymphoblastic leukemia, so the T cells may come from the graft donor.

This clonotype was seen only a few times. This chain links TRBV11-2 with TRBJ2-1, with 12 bases aligning to TRBD2. From germline, CDR1 is SGHAT and CDR2 FQNNGV. The J segment lost 0 bases and the V segment lost 5 bases, leaving 8 bases of the junction unmatched. The CDR3 length is 18 residues. Here the CDR3 DNA reads TGTGCCAGCAGCCGGACTAGCGGGATGTCGAGCTCCTACAATGAGCAGTTCTTC. Its protein product is CASSRTSGMSSSYNEQFF.

The chain joins TRBV5-1 to TRBJ1-5; D may be TRBD1 (5 bases). V was trimmed by 4 bases and J by 1 base, leaving 12 bases between them. The length of the CDR3 is 15 residues. CDR1 and CDR2 from the germline V gene are SGHRS and YFSETQ. CDR3 DNA sequence: TGCGCCAGCAGCATTCAGGGTGGAAGCAATCAGCCCCAGCATTTT. This codes for CASSIQGGSNQPQHF.

This clonotype was seen only a few times. The CDR3 protein is CASSSSRILGEKTQYF. DNA of the CDR3: TGTGCCAGCAGCTCCTCCCGAATTCTAGGGGAAAAGACCCAGTACTTC. The V call is TRBV7-8, the J call TRBJ2-5, with a possible D match to TRBD1 (5 bases). The CDR3 length is 16 residues. The V gene's germline CDR1 is SGHVS and CDR2 FQNEAQ. V was trimmed by 4 bases and J by 6 bases, leaving 21 bases between them. The full variable domain, rest sourced from reference TRBV7-8 and TRBJ2-5, is GAGVSQSPRYKVAKRGQDVALRCDPISGHVSLFWYQQALGQGPEFLTYFQNEAQLDKSGLPSDRFFAERPEGSVSTLKIQRTQQEDSAVYLCASSSSRILGEKTQYFGPGTRLLVL.

A few counts support this clonotype. The chain uses TRBV12-3 or TRBV12-4 and TRBJ2-6; 7 bases agree with TRBD1. This CDR3 region has 19 residues. J was trimmed by 0 bases and V by 6 bases; bases with no gene match: 14. The CDR3 sequence is CASSSVVGGWFSGANVLTF. Here the CDR3 DNA reads TGTGCCAGCAGCTCAGTAGTAGGGGGCTGGTTCTCTGGGGCCAACGTCCTGACTTTC.

This clonotype was observed many times. The rearrangement uses TRBV9 and TRBJ2-7, with D tentatively TRBD1 (6 bases). Germline CDR1 SGDLS, CDR2 YYNGEE. The ends were cut back, 3 bases at V and 3 bases at J, with 13 bases in the middle. The CDR3 sequence is 14 residues long. The CDR3 DNA reads TGTGCCAGCAGCGAGGGGAACAGGGTCTACGAGCAGTACTTC. Its translation is CASSEGNRVYEQYF.

This sequence joins TRBV7-6 and TRBJ1-2; TRBD1 matches at 10 bases. V lost 5 bases and J lost 5; bases outside the gene matches: 14. This CDR3 has 17 residues. Germline-derived CDR1 and CDR2 are SGHVS and FNYEAQ. This CDR3 is CASSLLKGTGVVYGYTF. The DNA of the CDR3 is TGTGCCAGCAGCCTCTTAAAGGGGACAGGGGTTGTGTATGGCTACACCTTC.

In this sample, this clonotype turned up a few times. This sequence joins TRBV10-1 and TRBJ2-1; no firm D call. V was pared by 6 bases and J by 4 bases, with 13 bases between. CDR3 size: 14 residues. Germline loops: CDR1 WNHNN, CDR2 SYGVQD (reference sequence). As DNA, the CDR3 is TGCGCCAGCAGCCCCGGAATAGGGTACAATGAGCAGTTCTTC. Its translation: CASSPGIGYNEQFF.

Many counts were recorded for this clonotype. This chain joins TRBV12-3 or TRBV12-4 and TRBJ2-1; 7 nucleotides align to TRBD2. This CDR3 has 16 amino acids. With V trimmed by 2 bases and J by 4 bases, 8 bases remained unmatched. The CDR3: CASSLYDEGGYNEQFF. CDR3 nucleotide sequence: TGTGCCAGCAGTTTATATGATGAGGGAGGGTACAATGAGCAGTTCTTC.